This record looks at one TCR beta chain sequence and its context. The antigen is unknown. The sample is drawn from a study of vaccination and CD4 T cells after COVID-19. Overall study results and limits: Looking at convalescent patients, a median about 89% of reactive clones were present only post-vaccination. Spike mono-reactivity was found in 304 of 307 vaccine-specific clones from convalescent patients.

Sequencing of the DNA from cultured CD4+ T cells was carried out with the Oncomine TCR Beta short-read assay. Each CDR3 protein gets one entry after TCRdb re-called the PCR reads with MiXCR. The sample holds about 7,100 distinct CDR3 sequences, 60% to 65% seen once. The treatment here: approximately 10-day PBMC culture with coronavirus spike peptide pools or control peptides (ViraFEST assay). All positive PCR tests were dated between March and December 2020, predating US Alpha, Beta and Delta variants. At both days 3 and 7, half the medium was replaced with fresh IL-2 medium. Sequenced: CD4+ T cells from blood, cultured in vitro. This receptor was obtained from a human donor who had recovered from COVID-19.

For the CDR3, the DNA is TGTGCCAGCAGCTTAGGCCCCGCAGGACTTAGAGATCAGCCCCAGCATTTT. Translating it yields CASSLGPAGLRDQPQHF. This rearrangement joins TRBV7-6 to TRBJ1-5, with no clear D. Per the germline V gene, CDR1 is SGHVS and CDR2 is FNYEAQ. The CDR3 is 17 residues long. Trimming left V 1 base short and J 5 bases short, with 18 bases between. Complete variable domain (other parts from reference TRBV7-6 and TRBJ1-5): GAGVSQSPRYKVTKRGQDVALRCDPISGHVSLYWYRQALGQGPEFLTYFNYEAQQDKSGLPNDRFSAERPEGSISTLTIQRTEQRDSAMYRCASSLGPAGLRDQPQHFGDGTRLSIL.